This TCR beta chain was recovered during a study of blood T cell repertoires in COVID-19. In the case of this clone: Other nucleotide sequences from this sample produce the same CDR3.

The repertoire was sequenced with immunoSEQ multiplex PCR; TCRdb's copy has only in-frame clones and lacks some. The sample consists of approximately 160,000 clones, around four fifths of them appearing once. The receptor was derived from a woman between 50 and 59 years old who had recovered from COVID-19. The sample comprised PBMCs or T cells enriched from blood (not recorded which).

The CDR3: CASSSAGTGELFF. The CDR3 DNA sequence: TGTGCCAGCAGCTCCGCCGGCACCGGGGAGCTGTTTTTT. This rearrangement joins TRBV6-2 or TRBV6-3 to TRBJ2-2; D is undetermined. The CDR3 is made up of 13 amino acids. V dropped 6 bases and J dropped 4 bases, with 9 bases sitting between them. CDR1 and CDR2 (germline): MNHEY, SVGEGT.